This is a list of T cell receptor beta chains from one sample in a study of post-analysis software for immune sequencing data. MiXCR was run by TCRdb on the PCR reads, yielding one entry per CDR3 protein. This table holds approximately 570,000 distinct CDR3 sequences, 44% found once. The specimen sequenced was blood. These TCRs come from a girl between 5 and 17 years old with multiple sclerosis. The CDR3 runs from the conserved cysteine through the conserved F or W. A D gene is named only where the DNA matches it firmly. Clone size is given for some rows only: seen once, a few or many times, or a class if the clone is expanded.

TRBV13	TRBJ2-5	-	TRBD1	CASSPRGQGEETQYF	TGTGCCAGCAGCCCGAGGGGACAGGGTGAAGAGACCCAGTACTTC
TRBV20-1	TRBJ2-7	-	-	CSAGNRAGYEQYF	TGCAGTGCTGGAAACAGGGCTGGGTACGAGCAGTACTTC
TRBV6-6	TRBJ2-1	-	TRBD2	CASSLSSGRVYNEQFF	TGTGCCAGCAGTTTAAGTAGCGGGAGGGTTTACAATGAGCAGTTCTTC
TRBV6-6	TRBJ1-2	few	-	CASSFLNTMGYTF	TGTGCCAGCAGTTTTCTCAACACAATGGGCTACACCTTC
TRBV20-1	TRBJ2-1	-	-	CSAREETGGRGNEQFF	TGCAGTGCTAGAGAAGAGACAGGAGGTCGGGGCAATGAGCAGTTCTTC
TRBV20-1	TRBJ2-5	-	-	CSARDGAKETQYF	TGCAGTGCTAGGGACGGGGCTAAAGAGACCCAGTACTTC
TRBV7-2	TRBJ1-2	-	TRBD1	CASSFVGGQGALNYGYTF	TGTGCCAGCAGCTTTGTGGGGGGACAGGGGGCTTTAAACTATGGCTACACCTTC
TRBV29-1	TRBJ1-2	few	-	CSVVQENYGYTF	TGCAGCGTTGTTCAGGAGAACTATGGCTACACCTTC
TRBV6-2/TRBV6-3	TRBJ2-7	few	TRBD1	CASSYSGQGVYEQYF	TGTGCCAGCAGTTACTCAGGACAGGGGGTTTACGAGCAGTACTTC
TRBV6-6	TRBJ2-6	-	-	CASSPTSGATGANVLTF	TGTGCCAGCAGTCCGACCTCGGGGGCTACTGGGGCCAACGTCCTGACTTTC
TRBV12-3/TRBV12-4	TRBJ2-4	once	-	CASSRQKAKNIQYF	TGTGCCAGCAGTCGACAGAAAGCCAAAAACATTCAGTACTTC
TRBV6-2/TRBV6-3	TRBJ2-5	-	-	CASSRQVGDETQYF	TGTGCCAGCAGTCGACAGGTTGGAGATGAGACCCAGTACTTC
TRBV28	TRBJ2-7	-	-	CASSRYGAGEQYF	TGTGCCAGCAGCCGATACGGGGCGGGCGAGCAGTACTTC
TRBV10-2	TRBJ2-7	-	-	CASRRDQFDHEQYF	TGCGCCAGCAGGCGGGACCAATTTGACCACGAGCAGTACTTC
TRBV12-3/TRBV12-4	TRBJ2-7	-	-	CASSWAPYEQYF	TGTGCCAGCAGTTGGGCCCCCTACGAGCAGTACTTC
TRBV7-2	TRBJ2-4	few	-	CASSSVQSLAKNIQYF	TGTGCCAGCAGCTCTGTACAGTCGCTAGCCAAAAACATTCAGTACTTC
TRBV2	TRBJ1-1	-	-	CASSEMRSRGNTEAFF	TGTGCCAGCAGTGAAATGCGGTCCCGGGGGAACACTGAAGCTTTCTTT
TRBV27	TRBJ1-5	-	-	CASSSPGGQPQHF	TGTGCCAGTTCCAGCCCAGGCGGTCAGCCCCAGCATTTT
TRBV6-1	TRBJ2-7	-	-	CASRFRSVNSEQYF	TGTGCCAGCAGATTCAGGAGTGTCAATTCCGAGCAGTACTTC
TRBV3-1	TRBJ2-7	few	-	CASSQKGIEQYF	TGTGCCAGCAGTCAGAAAGGAATCGAGCAGTACTTC
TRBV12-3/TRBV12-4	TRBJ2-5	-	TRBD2	CASSFSSGNQETQYF	TGTGCCAGCAGTTTTAGTAGCGGGAACCAAGAGACCCAGTACTTC
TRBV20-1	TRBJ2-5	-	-	CSAREQGRRETQYF	TGCAGTGCTAGAGAGCAGGGACGTCGAGAGACCCAGTACTTC
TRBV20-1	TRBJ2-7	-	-	CSARDIDSAYEQYF	TGCAGTGCCCGAGACATCGACAGCGCCTACGAGCAGTACTTC
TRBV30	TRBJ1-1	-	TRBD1	CAWRFRGRGTEAFF	TGTGCCTGGAGATTCAGGGGGCGAGGCACTGAAGCTTTCTTT
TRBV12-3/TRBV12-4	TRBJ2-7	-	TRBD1	CASSTGQGTGYEQYF	TGTGCCAGCAGTACTGGACAGGGGACAGGCTACGAGCAGTACTTC
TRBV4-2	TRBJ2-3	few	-	CASSQERSPTDTQYF	TGTGCCAGCAGCCAAGAGCGCAGTCCCACAGATACGCAGTATTTT
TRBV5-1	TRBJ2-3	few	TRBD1	CASSQDRVTDTQYF	TGCGCCAGCAGCCAAGACAGGGTTACAGATACGCAGTATTTT
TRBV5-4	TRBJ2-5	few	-	CASSLDTSIETQYF	TGTGCCAGCAGCTTGGATACTAGCATTGAGACCCAGTACTTC
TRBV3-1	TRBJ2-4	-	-	CASSQEGGTKNIQYF	TGTGCCAGCAGCCAAGAAGGCGGGACCAAAAACATTCAGTACTTC
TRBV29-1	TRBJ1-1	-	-	CTTASNTEAFF	TGCACGACAGCTTCGAACACTGAAGCTTTCTTT
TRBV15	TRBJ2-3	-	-	CATSRVALGKADTQYF	TGTGCCACCAGCAGAGTAGCACTCGGGAAGGCAGATACGCAGTATTTT
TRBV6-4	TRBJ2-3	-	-	CASSPQGNTDTQYF	TGTGCCAGCAGCCCCCAGGGAAACACAGATACGCAGTATTTT
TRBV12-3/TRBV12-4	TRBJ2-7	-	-	CANSFGEDYEQYF	TGTGCCAACAGCTTCGGGGAGGACTACGAGCAGTACTTC
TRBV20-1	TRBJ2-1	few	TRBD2	CSASSLAKPSGSPNSYNEQFF	TGCAGTGCTAGTAGTTTGGCTAAGCCTAGCGGGAGCCCGAACTCATACAATGAGCAGTTCTTC
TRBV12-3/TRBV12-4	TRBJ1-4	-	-	CASTDTVKEKLFF	TGTGCCAGCACTGACACGGTAAAGGAAAAACTGTTTTTT
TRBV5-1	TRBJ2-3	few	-	CASSTRNTDTQYF	TGCGCCAGCTCCACACGCAATACAGATACGCAGTATTTT
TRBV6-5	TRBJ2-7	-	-	CASSYSVGYEQYF	TGTGCCAGCAGTTACTCAGTAGGCTACGAGCAGTACTTC
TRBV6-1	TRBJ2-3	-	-	CASSDRARSTDTQYF	TGTGCCAGCAGTGACAGGGCTCGTAGCACAGATACGCAGTATTTT
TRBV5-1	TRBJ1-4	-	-	CASSLGINPTNEKPFF	TGCGCCAGCAGCTTGGGGATCAACCCAACTAATGAAAAACCGTTTTTT
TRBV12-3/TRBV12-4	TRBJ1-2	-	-	CASSSTDRNDYGYTF	TGTGCCAGCAGTTCGACGGACAGAAATGACTATGGCTACACCTTC
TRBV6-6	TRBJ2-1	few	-	CASSYGEQFF	TGTGCCAGCAGTTACGGTGAGCAGTTCTTC
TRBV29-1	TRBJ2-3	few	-	CSVVLQNASTDTQYF	TGCAGCGTTGTTCTACAGAACGCTAGCACAGATACGCAGTATTTT
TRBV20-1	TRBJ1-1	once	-	CSAPSEARVGEAFF	TGCAGTGCCCCCTCCGAGGCTAGAGTAGGTGAAGCTTTCTTT
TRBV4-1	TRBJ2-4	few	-	CASSQDSFVLGLAKNIQYF	TGCGCCAGCAGCCAAGATAGCTTTGTTCTAGGACTAGCCAAAAACATTCAGTACTTC
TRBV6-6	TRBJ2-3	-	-	CASQSPGDTQYF	TGTGCCTCCCAGAGCCCGGGAGATACGCAGTATTTT
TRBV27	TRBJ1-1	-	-	CASSPGGRRDTEAFF	TGTGCCAGCAGCCCCGGGGGGAGAAGGGACACTGAAGCTTTCTTT